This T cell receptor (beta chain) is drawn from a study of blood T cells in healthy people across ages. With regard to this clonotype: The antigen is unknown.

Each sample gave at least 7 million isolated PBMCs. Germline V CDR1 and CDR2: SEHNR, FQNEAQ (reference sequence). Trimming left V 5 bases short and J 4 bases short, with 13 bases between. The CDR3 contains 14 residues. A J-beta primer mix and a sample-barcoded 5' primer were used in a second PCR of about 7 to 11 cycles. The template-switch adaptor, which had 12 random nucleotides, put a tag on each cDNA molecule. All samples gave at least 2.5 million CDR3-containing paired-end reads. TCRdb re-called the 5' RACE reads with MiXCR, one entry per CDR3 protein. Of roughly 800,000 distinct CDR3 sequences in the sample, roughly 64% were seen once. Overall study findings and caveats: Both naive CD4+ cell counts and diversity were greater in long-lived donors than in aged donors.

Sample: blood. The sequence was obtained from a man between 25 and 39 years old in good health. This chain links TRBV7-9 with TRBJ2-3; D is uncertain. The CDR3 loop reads CASSRIWSSDTQYF. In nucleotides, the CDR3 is TGTGCCAGCAGCCGGATTTGGTCATCAGATACGCAGTATTTT.